A single sample gave rise to the 10 T cell receptor beta chains below, sequenced in a study of shared clonotypes between healthy human individuals. Data came from immunoSEQ multiplex PCR; TCRdb stores just in-frame clones and leaves some out. The sample lists 550,000 to 750,000 clones; just over 90% were seen once. CD8 cells regarded as naive lacked CD45RO, were positively chosen for CCR7, and omitted terminally differentiated effector memory CD45RA+ cells. Sample: naive CD8+ T cells sorted from blood. Receptor source: a man aged 25-40 years in good health.

The V gene is TRBV9, the J gene TRBJ2-3; maybe TRBD2 (5 bases). This CDR3 comprises 13 residues. The V gene lost 10 bases and the J gene lost 6 bases, with 18 bases spanning the gap. Germline V gene lookup returns CDR1 SGDLS and CDR2 YYNGEE. The CDR3 DNA is TGTGCCCCCATCCGGGGTTCGGTTGATACGCAGTATTTT. As protein: CAPIRGSVDTQYF.

V usage is TRBV6-5 and J usage is TRBJ1-3; D may be TRBD1 (6 bases). CDR3 length: 15 residues. Germline V lookup: CDR1 MNHEY, CDR2 SVGAGI. V lost 2 bases and J lost 1, with 9 bases in between. This CDR3 is CASSYQGLSGNTIYF. In DNA form, the CDR3 reads TGTGCCAGCAGTTACCAGGGGTTGTCTGGAAACACCATATATTTT.

The chain joins TRBV7-9 to TRBJ2-1; D possibly matches TRBD1 or TRBD2 (5 bases each). CDR1 is SEHNR and CDR2 is FQNEAQ in the germline V gene (reference sequence). The CDR3 runs to 15 residues. V lost 10 bases, J lost 1 base, and 17 bases lay in between. The CDR3 DNA reads as TGTGCCACCCGAAATGAGAGGGGATCCTACAATGAGCAGTTCTTC. It codes for CATRNERGSYNEQFF.

The J gene is TRBJ2-1, the V gene TRBV27; 8 bases align to TRBD2. CDR3 length: 16 residues. Germline assignment: CDR1 MNHEY and CDR2 SMNVEV (reference sequence). Trimming removed 2 bases from V and 9 bases from J; junction bases left unmatched: 12. CDR3 protein: CASSLGGTRIRFEQFF. The DNA for the CDR3 is TGTGCCAGCAGTTTAGGAGGGACTAGGATTCGCTTTGAGCAGTTCTTC.

The gene calls are TRBV5-5 and TRBJ2-6, with 11 nucleotides matching TRBD1. CDR1 and CDR2 (germline): SGHKS, YYEKEE (reference sequence). Trimming cost V 3 bases and J 0 bases; bases outside gene matches: 5. The length of the CDR3 is 18 residues. CDR3 nucleotides: TGTGCCAGCAGCTCGGGACAGGGGGACCACTCTGGGGCCAACGTCCTGACTTTC. Protein: CASSSGQGDHSGANVLTF.

The chain recombines TRBV6-1 with TRBJ1-2; 7 bases map to TRBD1. V trimming: 8 bases; J trimming: 2 bases; junction bases outside the gene matches: 8. The CDR3 consists of 14 residues. CDR1 MNHNS and CDR2 SASEGT come from the germline V gene. Here the CDR3 reads CASDHRGGNYGYTF. CDR3 DNA sequence: TGTGCCAGCGACCACAGGGGAGGGAACTATGGCTACACCTTC.

Worth noting for this clone: Other nucleotide sequences in the sample specify the same CDR3. The chain carries TRBV4-1 and TRBJ2-7, with D possibly being TRBD1 or TRBD2 (5 bases each). Trimming shortened V by 1 base and J by 3 bases, and 10 bases separated the two germline ends. From germline, CDR1 is MGHRA and CDR2 YSYEKL. This CDR3 spans 14 amino acids. The CDR3 reads CASSQGGTLYEQYF. The CDR3 nucleotides are TGCGCCAGCAGCCAAGGAGGGACCCTCTACGAGCAGTACTTC.

J is TRBJ2-2 and V is TRBV9; D is uncertain. CDR1 and CDR2 (germline): SGDLS, YYNGEE. This CDR3 is 13 amino acids long. Deletions cut 5 bases from V and 0 bases from J, with 5 bases between. CDR3 sequence (DNA): TGTGCCAGCAGTCTCTCGAACACCGGGGAGCTGTTTTTT. This sequence encodes CASSLSNTGELFF. Looking up the rest from reference TRBV9 and TRBJ2-2 gives the full variable domain: DSGVTQTPKHLITATGQRVTLRCSPRSGDLSVYWYQQSLDQGLQFLIQYYNGEERAKGNILERFSAQQFPDLHSELNLSSLELGDSALYFCASSLSNTGELFFGEGSRLTVL.

The sample holds one count of this clone. The gene calls are TRBV29-1 and TRBJ2-2; 11 bases align to TRBD1. This CDR3 region has 15 residues. V was clipped by 8 bases and J by 3 bases; unmatched bases: 8. Germline V gene data show CDR1 as SQVTM and CDR2 as ANQGSEA. In DNA, the CDR3 is TGCAGCATTCACGGGGGACAGGGGGACACCGGGGAGCTGTTTTTT. The encoded protein is CSIHGGQGDTGELFF.

The chain has TRBV7-9 and TRBJ2-2, with 7 nucleotides matching TRBD1. Unmatched junction bases numbered 9, after V lost 5 bases and J lost 0 bases. The CDR3 contains 17 residues. Germline V CDR1 and CDR2: SEHNR, FQNEAQ (reference sequence). The chain's CDR3 is CASSPSTGRSNTGELFF. In nucleotides, the CDR3 is TGTGCCAGCAGCCCATCGACAGGGCGCTCGAACACCGGGGAGCTGTTTTTT.